What follows are 5 T cell receptor beta chains derived from one specimen sequenced in a study of T cell responses to AZD1222 COVID-19 vaccine (dated by TCRdb to the early 2020s). Library generation was performed with the immunoSEQ multiplex PCR assay. Imported from immuneACCESS, the table was reduced by TCRdb to in-frame sequences with V and J called. These copies leave out some clones; in studies compared against another copy, an unresolved V gene accounts for under half, and the cause of the remainder is not known. The sample data list more than 100,000 clones, and about 90% of these were observed just once. The ten largest clones represent about 1.5% of the sample. This specimen's time point label, per the study, means: baseline before first vaccination. Source: peripheral blood, taken on day 0 of AZD1222 vaccination. The origin of the receptors is an adult in good health.

V gene TRBV6-1 combines with J gene TRBJ1-4; D call uncertain. This CDR3 region has 16 residues. V lost 2 bases and J 4 bases, leaving 14 bases between the germline ends. Germline CDR1 and CDR2: MNHNS and SASEGT. The DNA of the CDR3 is TGTGCCAGCAGTGAATTCGGGCAGCGTCTTAATGAAAAACTGTTTTTT. Translation: CASSEFGQRLNEKLFF.

The chain joins TRBV28 to TRBJ1-5; 7 nucleotides line up with TRBD1. CDR1 MDHEN and CDR2 SYDVKM come from the germline V gene. The CDR3 totals 15 residues. Trimming took 5 bases from V and 6 from J; bases not matched to a gene: 10. The CDR3: CASSTPGGGRQPQHF. The CDR3 nucleotides are TGTGCCAGCAGTACTCCAGGGGGGGGGCGTCAGCCCCAGCATTTT. Together with reference TRBV28 and TRBJ1-5, the CDR3 gives the full variable domain: DVKVTQSSRYLVKRTGEKVFLECVQDMDHENMFWYRQDPGLGLRLIYFSYDVKMKEKGDIPEGYSVSREKKERFSLILESASTNQTSMYLCASSTPGGGRQPQHFGDGTRLSIL.

The chain links TRBV6-5 to TRBJ1-1; D gene uncertain. The germline V gene has CDR1 MNHEY and CDR2 SVGAGI. There are 12 residues in the CDR3. Deletions cut 8 bases from V and 4 bases from J, with 11 bases between. CDR3 residues: CASAAPGTEAFF. CDR3 nucleotides: TGTGCCAGCGCTGCGCCCGGCACTGAAGCTTTCTTT.

The genes are TRBV28 and TRBJ2-7, with D possibly being TRBD1 (7 bases). V dropped 7 bases and J dropped 10 bases, with 17 bases sitting between them. Per germline, CDR1 MDHEN and CDR2 SYDVKM. The CDR3 runs to 12 residues. The CDR3 here is CASTGGTAPQYF. CDR3 DNA sequence: TGTGCCAGCACGGGCGGGACAGCCCCACAGTACTTC.

This sequence joins TRBV7-2 and TRBJ1-3, with D possibly TRBD1 on 6 matching bases. The V gene lost 3 bases and the J gene lost 1 base, with 10 bases spanning the gap. This CDR3 has 15 residues. Germline CDR1 is SGHTA and CDR2 is FQGNSA. The CDR3 DNA sequence: TGTGCCAGCAGCTTGGACAGAAGTTCTGGAAACACCATATATTTT. Protein: CASSLDRSSGNTIYF.